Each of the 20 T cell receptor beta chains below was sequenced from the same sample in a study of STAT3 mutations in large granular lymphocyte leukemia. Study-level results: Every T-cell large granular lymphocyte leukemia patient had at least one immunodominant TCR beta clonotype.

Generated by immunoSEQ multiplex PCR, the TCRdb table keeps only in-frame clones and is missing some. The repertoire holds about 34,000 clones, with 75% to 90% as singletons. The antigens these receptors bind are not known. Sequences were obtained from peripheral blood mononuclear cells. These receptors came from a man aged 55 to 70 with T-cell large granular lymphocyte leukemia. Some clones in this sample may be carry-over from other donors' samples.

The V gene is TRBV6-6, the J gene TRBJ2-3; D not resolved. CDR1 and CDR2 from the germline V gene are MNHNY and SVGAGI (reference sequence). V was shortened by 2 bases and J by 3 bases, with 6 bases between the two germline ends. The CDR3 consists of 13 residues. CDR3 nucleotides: TGTGCCAGCAGTTACCCCGGGACAGATACGCAGTATTTT. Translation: CASSYPGTDTQYF.

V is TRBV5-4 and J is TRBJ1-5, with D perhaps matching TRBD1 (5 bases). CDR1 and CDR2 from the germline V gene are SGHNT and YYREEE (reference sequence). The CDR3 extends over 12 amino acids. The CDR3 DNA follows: TGTGCTACTCGGGAGGGGAATCAGCCCCAGCATTTT. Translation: CATREGNQPQHF.

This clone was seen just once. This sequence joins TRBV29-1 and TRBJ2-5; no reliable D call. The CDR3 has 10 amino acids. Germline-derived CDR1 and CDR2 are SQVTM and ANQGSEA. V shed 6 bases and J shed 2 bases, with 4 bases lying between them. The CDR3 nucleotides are TGCAGCGTCGGTCAAGAGACCCAGTACTTC. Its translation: CSVGQETQYF.

The CDR3 coding sequence is TGTGCCACCCAGGGAGTCAAAAACATTCAGTACTTC. Residues: CATQGVKNIQYF. V and J are TRBV6-5 and TRBJ2-4, with D perhaps given as TRBD1 or TRBD2 (5 bases each). Between the trimmed V and J ends, which lost 10 bases and 3 bases, there was a span of 10 bases. The CDR3 runs to 12 residues. In germline, CDR1 is MNHEY, CDR2 SVGAGI.

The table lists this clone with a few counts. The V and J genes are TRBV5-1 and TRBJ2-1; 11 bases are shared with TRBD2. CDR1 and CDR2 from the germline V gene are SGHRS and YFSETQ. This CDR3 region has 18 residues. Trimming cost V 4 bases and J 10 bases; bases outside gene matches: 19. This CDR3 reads CASSQLLRLAGSRREQFF. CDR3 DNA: TGCGCCAGCAGCCAACTCTTGAGACTAGCGGGATCTAGGCGAGAGCAGTTCTTC.

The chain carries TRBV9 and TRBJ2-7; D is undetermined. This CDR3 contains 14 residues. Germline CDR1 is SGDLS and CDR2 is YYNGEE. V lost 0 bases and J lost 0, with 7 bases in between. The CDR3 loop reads CASSVGGISYEQYF. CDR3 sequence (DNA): TGTGCCAGCAGCGTAGGAGGTATCTCCTACGAGCAGTACTTC.

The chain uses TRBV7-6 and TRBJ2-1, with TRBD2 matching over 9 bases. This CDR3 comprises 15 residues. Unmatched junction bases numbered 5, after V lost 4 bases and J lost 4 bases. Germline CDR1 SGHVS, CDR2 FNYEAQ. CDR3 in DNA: TGTGCCAGCAGCTCACGAAGCGGGAGGTACAATGAGCAGTTCTTC. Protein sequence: CASSSRSGRYNEQFF.

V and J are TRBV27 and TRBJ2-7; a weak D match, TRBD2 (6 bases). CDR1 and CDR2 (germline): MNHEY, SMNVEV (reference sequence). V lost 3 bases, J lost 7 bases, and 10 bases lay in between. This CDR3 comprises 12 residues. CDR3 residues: CASSFMGGEQYF. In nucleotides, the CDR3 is TGTGCCAGCAGTTTTATGGGGGGAGAGCAGTACTTC.

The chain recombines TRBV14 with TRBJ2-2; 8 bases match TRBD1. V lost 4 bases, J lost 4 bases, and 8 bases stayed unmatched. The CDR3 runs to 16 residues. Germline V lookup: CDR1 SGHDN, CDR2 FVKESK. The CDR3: CASSLATGAATGELFF. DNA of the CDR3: TGTGCCAGCAGCCTTGCGACAGGGGCGGCCACCGGGGAGCTGTTTTTT. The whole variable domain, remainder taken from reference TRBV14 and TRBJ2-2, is EAGVTQFPSHSVIEKGQTVTLRCDPISGHDNLYWYRRVMGKEIKFLLHFVKESKQDESGMPNNRFLAERTGGTYSTLKVQPAELEDSGVYFCASSLATGAATGELFFGEGSRLTVL.

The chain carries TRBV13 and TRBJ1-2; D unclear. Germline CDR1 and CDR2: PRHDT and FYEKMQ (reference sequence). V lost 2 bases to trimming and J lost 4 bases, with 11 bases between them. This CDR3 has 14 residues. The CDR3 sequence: CASSLRRSAYGYTF. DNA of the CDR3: TGTGCCAGCAGCTTACGTAGGAGTGCCTATGGCTACACCTTC.

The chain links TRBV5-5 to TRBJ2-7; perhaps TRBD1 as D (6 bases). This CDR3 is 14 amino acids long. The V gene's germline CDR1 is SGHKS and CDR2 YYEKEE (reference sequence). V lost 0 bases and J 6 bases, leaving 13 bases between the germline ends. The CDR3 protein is CASSLDPGVREQYF. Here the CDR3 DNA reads TGTGCCAGCAGCTTGGATCCAGGGGTACGCGAGCAGTACTTC.

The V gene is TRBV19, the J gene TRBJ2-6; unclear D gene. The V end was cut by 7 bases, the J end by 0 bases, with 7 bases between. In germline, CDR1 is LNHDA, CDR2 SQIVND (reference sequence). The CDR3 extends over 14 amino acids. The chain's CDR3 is CASKFVSGANVLTF. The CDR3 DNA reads TGTGCCAGTAAATTTGTCTCTGGGGCCAACGTCCTGACTTTC.

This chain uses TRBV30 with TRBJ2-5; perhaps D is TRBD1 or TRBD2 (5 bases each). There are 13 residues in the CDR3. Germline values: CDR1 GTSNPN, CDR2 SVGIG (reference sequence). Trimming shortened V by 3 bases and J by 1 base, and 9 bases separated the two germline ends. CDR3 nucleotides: TGTGCCTGGAGATGGGGGTCCCAAGAGACCCAGTACTTC. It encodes CAWRWGSQETQYF. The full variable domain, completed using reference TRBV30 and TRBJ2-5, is SQTIHQWPATLVQPVGSPLSLECTVEGTSNPNLYWYRQAAGRGLQLLFYSVGIGQISSEVPQNLSASRPQDRQFILSSKKLLLSDSGFYLCAWRWGSQETQYFGPGTRLLVL.

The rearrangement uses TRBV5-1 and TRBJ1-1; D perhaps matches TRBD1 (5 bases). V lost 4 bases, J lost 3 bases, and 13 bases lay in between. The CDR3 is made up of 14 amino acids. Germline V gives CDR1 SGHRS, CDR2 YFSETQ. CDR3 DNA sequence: TGCGCCAGCAGCACCCATCTGGGGGACACTGAAGCTTTCTTT. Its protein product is CASSTHLGDTEAFF.

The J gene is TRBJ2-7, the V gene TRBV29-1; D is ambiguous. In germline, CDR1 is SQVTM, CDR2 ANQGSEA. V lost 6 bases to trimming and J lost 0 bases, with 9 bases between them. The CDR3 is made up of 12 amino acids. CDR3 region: CSVTPGSYEQYF. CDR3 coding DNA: TGCAGCGTGACGCCCGGCTCCTACGAGCAGTACTTC.

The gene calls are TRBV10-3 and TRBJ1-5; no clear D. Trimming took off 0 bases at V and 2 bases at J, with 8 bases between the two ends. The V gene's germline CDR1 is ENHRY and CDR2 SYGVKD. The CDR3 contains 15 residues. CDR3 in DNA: TGTGCCATCAGTGAGTCATCGTGGGGCAATCAGCCCCAGCATTTT. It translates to CAISESSWGNQPQHF.

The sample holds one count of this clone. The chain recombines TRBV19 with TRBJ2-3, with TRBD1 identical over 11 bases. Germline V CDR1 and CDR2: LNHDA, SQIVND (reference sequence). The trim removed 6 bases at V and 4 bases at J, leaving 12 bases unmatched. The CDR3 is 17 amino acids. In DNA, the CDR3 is TGTGCCAGTAGCCCCAGGACAGGGGGCTCCATCGCAGATACGCAGTATTTT. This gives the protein CASSPRTGGSIADTQYF.

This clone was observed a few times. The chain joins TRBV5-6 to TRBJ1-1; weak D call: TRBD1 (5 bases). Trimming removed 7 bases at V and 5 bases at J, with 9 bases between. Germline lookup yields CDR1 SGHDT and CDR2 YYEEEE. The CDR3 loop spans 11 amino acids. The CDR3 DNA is TGTGCCAGCGGCGAGGGGACTGAAGCTTTCTTT. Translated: CASGEGTEAFF.

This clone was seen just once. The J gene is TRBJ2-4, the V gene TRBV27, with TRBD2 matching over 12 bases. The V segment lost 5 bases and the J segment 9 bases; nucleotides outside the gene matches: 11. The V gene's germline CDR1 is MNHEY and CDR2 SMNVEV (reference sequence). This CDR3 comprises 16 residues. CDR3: CASSPGTSGQTGIQYF. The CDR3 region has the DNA TGTGCCAGCAGTCCCGGGACTAGCGGGCAAACGGGCATTCAGTACTTC.

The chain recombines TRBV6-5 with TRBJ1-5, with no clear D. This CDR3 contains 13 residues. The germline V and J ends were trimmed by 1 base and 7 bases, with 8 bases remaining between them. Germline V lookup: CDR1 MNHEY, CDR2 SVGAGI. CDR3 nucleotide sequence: TGTGCCAGCAGTTACTTCCCGGAGCAGCCCCAGCATTTT. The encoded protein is CASSYFPEQPQHF.